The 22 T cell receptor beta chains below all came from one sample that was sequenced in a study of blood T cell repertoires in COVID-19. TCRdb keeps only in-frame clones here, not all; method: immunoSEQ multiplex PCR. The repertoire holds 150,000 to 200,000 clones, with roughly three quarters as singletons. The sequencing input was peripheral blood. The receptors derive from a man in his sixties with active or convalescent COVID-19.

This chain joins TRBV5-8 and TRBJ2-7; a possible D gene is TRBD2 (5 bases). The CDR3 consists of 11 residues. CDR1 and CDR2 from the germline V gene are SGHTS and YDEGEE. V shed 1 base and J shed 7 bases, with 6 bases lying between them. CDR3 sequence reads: CASSLWREQYF. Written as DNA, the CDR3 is TGTGCCAGCAGCTTGTGGAGGGAGCAGTACTTC.

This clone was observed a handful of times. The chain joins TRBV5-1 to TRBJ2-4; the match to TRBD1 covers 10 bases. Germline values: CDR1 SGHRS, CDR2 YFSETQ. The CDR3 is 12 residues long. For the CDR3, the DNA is TGCGCAGGACAGGGGGTGGGAAACATTCAGTACTTC. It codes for CAGQGVGNIQYF. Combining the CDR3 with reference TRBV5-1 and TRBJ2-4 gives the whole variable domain KAGVTQTPRYLIKTRGQQVTLSCSPISGHRSVSWYQQTPGQGLQFLFEYFSETQRNKGNFPGRFSGRQFSNSRSEMNVSTLELGDSALYLCAGQGVGNIQYFGAGTRLSVL.

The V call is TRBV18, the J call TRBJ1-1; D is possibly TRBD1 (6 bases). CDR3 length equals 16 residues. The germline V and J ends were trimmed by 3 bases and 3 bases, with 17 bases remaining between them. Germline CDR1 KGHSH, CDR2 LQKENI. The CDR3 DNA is TGTGCCAGCTCACCGGTTATCAGGGGTGTGGACACTGAAGCTTTCTTT. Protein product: CASSPVIRGVDTEAFF.

The CDR3 DNA follows: TGTGCCAGTAGTATAGACGTTGCAGATACGCAGTATTTT. Protein product: CASSIDVADTQYF. The gene calls are TRBV19 and TRBJ2-3; no definite D call. This CDR3 region has 13 residues. V was pared by 0 bases and J by 4 bases, with 5 bases between. The germline gives CDR1 LNHDA, CDR2 SQIVND (reference sequence).

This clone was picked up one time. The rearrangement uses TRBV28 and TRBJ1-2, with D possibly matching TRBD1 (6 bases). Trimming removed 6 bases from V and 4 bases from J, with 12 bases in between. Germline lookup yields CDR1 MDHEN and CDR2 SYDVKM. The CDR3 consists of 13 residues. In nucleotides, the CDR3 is TGTGCCAGCAGCCAACAGGGAATCTATGGCTACACCTTC. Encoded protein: CASSQQGIYGYTF.

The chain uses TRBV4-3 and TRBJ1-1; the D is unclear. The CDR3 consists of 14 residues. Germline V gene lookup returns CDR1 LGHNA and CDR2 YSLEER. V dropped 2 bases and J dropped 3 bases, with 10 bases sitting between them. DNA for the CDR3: TGCGCCAGCAGCCAAAGATCTGAGTACACTGAAGCTTTCTTT. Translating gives CASSQRSEYTEAFF.

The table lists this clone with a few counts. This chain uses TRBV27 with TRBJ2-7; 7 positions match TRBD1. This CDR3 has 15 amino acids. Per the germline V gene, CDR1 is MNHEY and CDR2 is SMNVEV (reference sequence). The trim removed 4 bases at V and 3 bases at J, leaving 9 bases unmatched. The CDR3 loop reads CASSSQGQNFYEQYF. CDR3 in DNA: TGTGCCAGCAGTTCTCAGGGACAGAATTTCTACGAGCAGTACTTC.

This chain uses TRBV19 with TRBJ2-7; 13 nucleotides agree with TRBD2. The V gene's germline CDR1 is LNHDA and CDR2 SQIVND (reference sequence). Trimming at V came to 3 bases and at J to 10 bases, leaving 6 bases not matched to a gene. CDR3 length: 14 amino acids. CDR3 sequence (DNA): TGTGCCAGTAGTATTCGGACTAGCGGGAGTCAACAGTACTTC. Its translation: CASSIRTSGSQQYF.

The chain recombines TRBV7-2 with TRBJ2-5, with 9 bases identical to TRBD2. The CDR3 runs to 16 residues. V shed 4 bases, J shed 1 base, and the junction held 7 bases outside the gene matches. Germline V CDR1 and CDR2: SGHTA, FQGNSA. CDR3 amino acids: CASSSGLARVQETQYF. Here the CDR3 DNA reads TGTGCCAGCAGCTCCGGACTAGCGCGGGTCCAAGAGACCCAGTACTTC. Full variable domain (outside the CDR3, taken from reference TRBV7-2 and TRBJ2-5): GAGVSQSPSNKVTEKGKDVELRCDPISGHTALYWYRQSLGQGLEFLIYFQGNSAPDKSGLPSDRFSAERTGGSVSTLTIQRTQQEDSAVYLCASSSGLARVQETQYFGPGTRLLVL.

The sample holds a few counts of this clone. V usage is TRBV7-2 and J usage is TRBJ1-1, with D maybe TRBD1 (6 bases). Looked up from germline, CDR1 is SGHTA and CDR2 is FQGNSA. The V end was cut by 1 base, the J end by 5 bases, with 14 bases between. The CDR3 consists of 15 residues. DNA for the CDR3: TGTGCCAGCAGCTTAGAGTGGGGGCGCAGGACTGAAGCTTTCTTT. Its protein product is CASSLEWGRRTEAFF.

The CDR3 DNA sequence: TGTGCCAGTAGTGTACAGGGGTTTAACACCGGGGAGCTGTTTTTT. Encoded protein: CASSVQGFNTGELFF. This chain uses TRBV19 with TRBJ2-2; 7 bases agree with TRBD1. This CDR3 spans 15 amino acids. Per the germline V gene, CDR1 is LNHDA and CDR2 is SQIVND (reference sequence). The V gene end was trimmed by 5 bases and the J gene end by 2 bases; junction bases not matched to a gene: 5.

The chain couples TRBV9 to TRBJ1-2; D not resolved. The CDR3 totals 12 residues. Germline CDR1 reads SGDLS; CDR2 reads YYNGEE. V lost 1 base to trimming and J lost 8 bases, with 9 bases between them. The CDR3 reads CASSVRAGGYTF. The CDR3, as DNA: TGTGCCAGCAGCGTAAGAGCGGGGGGCTACACCTTC.

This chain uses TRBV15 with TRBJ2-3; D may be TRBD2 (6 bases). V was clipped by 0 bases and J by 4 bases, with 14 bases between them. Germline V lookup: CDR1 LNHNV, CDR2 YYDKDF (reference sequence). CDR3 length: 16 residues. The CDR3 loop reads CATSREDWRDPDTQYF. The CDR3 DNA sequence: TGTGCCACCAGCAGAGAGGACTGGCGGGACCCAGATACGCAGTATTTT.

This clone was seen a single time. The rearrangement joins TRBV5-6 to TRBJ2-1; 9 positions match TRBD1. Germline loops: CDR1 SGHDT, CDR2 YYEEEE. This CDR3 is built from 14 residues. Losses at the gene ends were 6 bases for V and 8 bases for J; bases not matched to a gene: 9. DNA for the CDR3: TGTGCCAGCACCCCGGGACAGGGTTCGGATGAGCAGTTCTTC. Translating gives CASTPGQGSDEQFF.

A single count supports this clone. The CDR3: CASSSGLAGVAEQFF. CDR3 nucleotides: TGTGCCAGCAGTTCCGGACTAGCGGGAGTGGCTGAGCAGTTCTTC. The V call is TRBV6-2 or TRBV6-3, the J call TRBJ2-1, with 13 bases lining up with TRBD2. CDR1 is MNHEY and CDR2 is SVGEGT in the germline V gene. Trimming removed 4 bases from V and 9 bases from J; junction bases left unmatched: 6. The CDR3 is 15 residues long.

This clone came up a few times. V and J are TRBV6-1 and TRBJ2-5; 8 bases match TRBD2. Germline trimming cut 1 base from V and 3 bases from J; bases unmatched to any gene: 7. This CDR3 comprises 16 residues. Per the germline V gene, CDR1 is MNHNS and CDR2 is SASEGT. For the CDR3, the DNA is TGTGCCAGCAGTGAAGTGGGGATAGCGGGAAAAGAGACCCAGTACTTC. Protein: CASSEVGIAGKETQYF.

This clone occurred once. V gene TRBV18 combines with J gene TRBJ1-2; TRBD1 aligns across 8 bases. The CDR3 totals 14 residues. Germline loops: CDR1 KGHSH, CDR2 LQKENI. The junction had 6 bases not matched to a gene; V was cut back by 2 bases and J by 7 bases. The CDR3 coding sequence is TGTGCCAGCTCACCAAGTACAGGGGGACTTGGCTACACCTTC. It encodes CASSPSTGGLGYTF.

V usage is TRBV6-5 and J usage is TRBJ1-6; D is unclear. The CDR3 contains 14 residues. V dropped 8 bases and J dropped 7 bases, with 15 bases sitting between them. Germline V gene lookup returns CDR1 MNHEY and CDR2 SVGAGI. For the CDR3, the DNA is TGTGCCAGCGGCTCCCACCAACGAAATTCACCCCTCCACTTT. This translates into CASGSHQRNSPLHF.

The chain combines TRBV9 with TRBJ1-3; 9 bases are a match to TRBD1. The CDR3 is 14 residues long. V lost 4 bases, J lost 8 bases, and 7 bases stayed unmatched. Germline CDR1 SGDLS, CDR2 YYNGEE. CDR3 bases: TGTGCCAGCAGCTTCCGGGACAGGGCAGACACCATATATTTT. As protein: CASSFRDRADTIYF. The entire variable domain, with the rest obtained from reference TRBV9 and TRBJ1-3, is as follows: DSGVTQTPKHLITATGQRVTLRCSPRSGDLSVYWYQQSLDQGLQFLIQYYNGEERAKGNILERFSAQQFPDLHSELNLSSLELGDSALYFCASSFRDRADTIYFGEGSWLTVV.

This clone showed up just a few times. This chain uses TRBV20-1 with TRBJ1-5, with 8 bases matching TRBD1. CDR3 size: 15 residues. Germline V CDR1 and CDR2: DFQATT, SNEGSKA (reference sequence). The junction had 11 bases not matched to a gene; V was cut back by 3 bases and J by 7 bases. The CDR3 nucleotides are TGCAGTGCTAGTGTGGCAGGGGGCCTCGGGCAGCCCCAGCATTTT. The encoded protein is CSASVAGGLGQPQHF.

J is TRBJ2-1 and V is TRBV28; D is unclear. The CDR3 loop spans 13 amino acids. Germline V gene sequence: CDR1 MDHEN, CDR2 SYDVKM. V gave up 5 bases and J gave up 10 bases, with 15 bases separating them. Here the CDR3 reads CASSPLIEREQFF. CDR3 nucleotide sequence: TGTGCCAGCAGTCCCTTAATTGAACGGGAGCAGTTCTTC.

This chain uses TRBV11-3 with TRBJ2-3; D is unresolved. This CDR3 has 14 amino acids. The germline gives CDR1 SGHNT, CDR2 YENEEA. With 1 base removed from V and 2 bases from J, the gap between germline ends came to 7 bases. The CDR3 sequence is CASSLAAATDTQYF. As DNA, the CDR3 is TGTGCCAGCAGCTTAGCGGCGGCCACAGATACGCAGTATTTT.